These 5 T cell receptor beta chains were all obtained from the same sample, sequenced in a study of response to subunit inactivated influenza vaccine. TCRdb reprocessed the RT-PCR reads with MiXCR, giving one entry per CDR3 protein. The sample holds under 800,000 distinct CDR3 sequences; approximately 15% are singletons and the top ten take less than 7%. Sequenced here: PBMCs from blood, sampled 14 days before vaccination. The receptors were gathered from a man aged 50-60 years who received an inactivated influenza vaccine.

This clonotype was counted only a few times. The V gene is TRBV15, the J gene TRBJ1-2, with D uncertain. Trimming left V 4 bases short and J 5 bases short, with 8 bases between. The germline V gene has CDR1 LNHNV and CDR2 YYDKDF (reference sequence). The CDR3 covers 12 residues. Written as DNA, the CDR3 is TGTGCCACCAGCAACCGGGCTTATGGCTACACCTTC. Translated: CATSNRAYGYTF. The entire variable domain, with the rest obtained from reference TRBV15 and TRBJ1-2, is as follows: DAMVIQNPRYQVTQFGKPVTLSCSQTLNHNVMYWYQQKSSQAPKLLFHYYDKDFNNEADTPDNFQSRRPNTSFCFLDIRSPGLGDTAMYLCATSNRAYGYTFGSGTRLTVV.

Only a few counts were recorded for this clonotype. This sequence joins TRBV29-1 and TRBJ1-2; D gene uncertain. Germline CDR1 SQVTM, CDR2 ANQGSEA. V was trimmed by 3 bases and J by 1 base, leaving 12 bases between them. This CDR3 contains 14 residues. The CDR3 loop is CSVDLGRSNYGYTF. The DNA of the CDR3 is TGCAGCGTTGACTTAGGTCGGAGTAACTATGGCTACACCTTC.

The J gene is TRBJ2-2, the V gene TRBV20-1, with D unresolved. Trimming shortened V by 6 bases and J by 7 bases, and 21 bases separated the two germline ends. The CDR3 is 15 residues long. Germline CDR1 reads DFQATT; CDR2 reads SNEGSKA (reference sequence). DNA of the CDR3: TGCAGTGCCGATGGACGGATTCTAGGTGGCGGGGAGCTGTTTTTT. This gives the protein CSADGRILGGGELFF.

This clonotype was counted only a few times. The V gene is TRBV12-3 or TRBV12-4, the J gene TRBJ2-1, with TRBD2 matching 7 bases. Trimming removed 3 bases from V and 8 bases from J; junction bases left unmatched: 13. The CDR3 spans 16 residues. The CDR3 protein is CASSFSLGGGPHEQFF. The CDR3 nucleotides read TGTGCCAGCAGTTTCTCACTTGGGGGAGGGCCGCATGAGCAGTTCTTC.

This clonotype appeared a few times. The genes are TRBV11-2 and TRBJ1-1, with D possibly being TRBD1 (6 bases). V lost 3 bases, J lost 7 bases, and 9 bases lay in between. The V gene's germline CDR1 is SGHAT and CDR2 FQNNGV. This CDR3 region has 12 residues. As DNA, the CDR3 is TGTGCCAGCAGCTTCACAGGGCTTGAAGCTTTCTTT. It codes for CASSFTGLEAFF. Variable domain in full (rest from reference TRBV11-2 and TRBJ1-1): EAGVAQSPRYKIIEKRQSVAFWCNPISGHATLYWYQQILGQGPKLLIQFQNNGVVDDSQLPKDRFSAERLKGVDSTLKIQPAKLEDSAVYLCASSFTGLEAFFGQGTRLTVV.